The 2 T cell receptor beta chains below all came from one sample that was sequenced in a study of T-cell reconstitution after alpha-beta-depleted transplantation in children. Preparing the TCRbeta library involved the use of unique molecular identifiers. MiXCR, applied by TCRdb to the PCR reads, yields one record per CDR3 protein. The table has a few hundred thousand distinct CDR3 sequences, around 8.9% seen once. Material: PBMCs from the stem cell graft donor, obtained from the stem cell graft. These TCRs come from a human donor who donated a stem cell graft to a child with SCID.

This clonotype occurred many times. The CDR3: CASSLNSNQPQHF. CDR3 DNA sequence: TGTGCCAGCAGTTTGAACAGCAATCAGCCCCAGCATTTT. The chain recombines TRBV12-3 or TRBV12-4 with TRBJ1-5, with unresolved D. Deletions cut 3 bases from V and 1 base from J, with 4 bases between. This CDR3 is built from 13 residues.

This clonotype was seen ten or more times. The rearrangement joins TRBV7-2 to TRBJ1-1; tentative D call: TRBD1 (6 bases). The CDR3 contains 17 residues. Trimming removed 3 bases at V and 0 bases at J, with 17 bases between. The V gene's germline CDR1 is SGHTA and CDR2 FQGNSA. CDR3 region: CASSFRDGGPMNTEAFF. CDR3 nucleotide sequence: TGTGCCAGCAGCTTCCGGGACGGGGGGCCTATGAACACTGAAGCTTTCTTT. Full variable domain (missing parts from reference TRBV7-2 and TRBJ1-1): GAGVSQSPSNKVTEKGKDVELRCDPISGHTALYWYRQSLGQGLEFLIYFQGNSAPDKSGLPSDRFSAERTGGSVSTLTIQRTQQEDSAVYLCASSFRDGGPMNTEAFFGQGTRLTVV.